This TCR beta chain was sequenced in a study of blood T cell repertoires in COVID-19. Concerning this clone: A read error may produce the germline difference seen at one junction end.

From germline, CDR1 is MNHNY and CDR2 SVGAGI (reference sequence). The CDR3 length is 14 residues. Sequencing was performed with immunoSEQ multiplex PCR; in TCRdb, only in-frame clones are kept and a portion is missing. The table includes about 70,000 clones, approximately 87% detected once. Material for sequencing was peripheral blood. V usage is TRBV6-6 and J usage is TRBJ2-5, with D possibly TRBD1 on 6 matching bases. The clonotype was recovered from a man over 45 with active COVID-19. The CDR3 sequence is CASSYSGVGETQYF. In DNA form, the CDR3 reads TGTGCCAGCAGCTACTCAGGGGTAGGGGAGACCCAGTACTTC.